This is a list of T cell receptor beta chains from one sample in a study of cytomegalovirus exposure and HLA in healthy donors. Here immunoSEQ multiplex PCR was the method, and the copy in TCRdb shows in-frame clones only, minus some. Of some 100,000 clones detected, about four fifths appear once; the ten largest clones hold approximately 4.2%. The sample was PBMCs. These TCRs come from a female donor in good health and CMV-seropositive. Each CDR3 is given with its conserved first and last residue. The D gene is left open where the match is weak. Only some rows state a clone size, as once, few, many or a class for expanded clones.

TRBD2 16 TRBJ2-1 TRBV5-1 . TGCGCCAGCAGCTTTACTAGCGGTACGTCCTACAATGAGCAGTTCTTC CASSFTSGTSYNEQFF
TRBD1 15 TRBJ2-1 TRBV7-9 . TGTGCCAGCAGCACCCCGGGACAGGGGGTTCGGGAGCAGTTCTTC CASSTPGQGVREQFF
. 13 TRBJ2-7 TRBV30 few TGTGCCTGGAGAGAAAGGCCGGCGGGCGAGCAGTACTTC CAWRERPAGEQYF
TRBD2 17 TRBJ2-4 TRBV10-3 . TGTGCCATCAGTGAGTCGGAGCTAGCGGGGGGAAAAAACAGTCAGTACTTC CAISESELAGGKNSQYF
TRBD2 15 TRBJ2-1 TRBV19 few TGTGCCAGTAGTATAGGCGGGAGATCCTACAATGAGCAGTTCTTC CASSIGGRSYNEQFF
. 15 TRBJ2-3 TRBV9 few TGTGCCAGCAGCGTAGAATGGGGGGTAAGAGATACGCAGTATTTT CASSVEWGVRDTQYF
TRBD1 16 TRBJ1-2 TRBV18 . TGTGCCAGCTCACCAGGCTCTCCACAGGGGGGTCGGGGCTACACCTTC CASSPGSPQGGRGYTF
TRBD2 15 TRBJ2-1 TRBV5-1 . TGCGCCAGCAGCTTGACAGCGGGGGGAGGCTATGAGCAGTTCTTC CASSLTAGGGYEQFF
TRBD1 18 TRBJ2-6 TRBV4-1 . TGCGCCAGCAGCCAAGGGGGGGACAGGGGGTTTGGGGCCAACGTCCTGACTTTC CASSQGGDRGFGANVLTF
TRBD2 16 TRBJ2-5 TRBV6-1 . TGTGCCAGCAGTGCACTTAGCGGGGGGGCATCAGAGACCCAGTACTTC CASSALSGGASETQYF
TRBD2 17 TRBJ2-7 TRBV11-1 . TGTGCCAGCAGCCGGACTAGCGGGAGAGTCTCTGTTTACGAGCAGTACTTC CASSRTSGRVSVYEQYF
. 15 TRBJ2-2 TRBV6-5 . TGTGCCAGCAGTTACCGCAGGGGCGACACCGGGGAGCTGTTTTTT CASSYRRGDTGELFF
TRBD2 16 TRBJ2-5 TRBV15 . TGTGCCACCAGCAGAGTATCTAGCGGGAGATCGGAGACCCAGTACTTC CATSRVSSGRSETQYF
. 15 TRBJ1-2 TRBV7-9 once TGTGCCAGCAGCCAGTTGCGGGTACAGCTCTATGGCTACACCTTC CASSQLRVQLYGYTF
. 12 TRBJ2-3 TRBV18 . TGTGCCAGCTCACCCGTCGCAGATACGCAGTATTTT CASSPVADTQYF
TRBD1 16 TRBJ1-5 TRBV6-6 . TGTGCCAGCAGTTACTCAGGACAGGGCCCCAATCAGCCCCAGCATTTT CASSYSGQGPNQPQHF
. 13 TRBJ1-2 TRBV6-5 . TGTGCCAGCAGCGCCGGACAGTTTTATGGCTACACCTTC CASSAGQFYGYTF
TRBD1 15 TRBJ1-6 TRBV30 . TGTGCCTGGAGTGTACCCCCGGACAGGATTTCACCCCTCCACTTT CAWSVPPDRISPLHF
. 14 TRBJ1-2 TRBV7-2 . TGTGCCAGCAGCTTAGGTCCCAGGGTAGGAGGCTACACCTTC CASSLGPRVGGYTF
. 14 TRBJ1-2 TRBV19 . TGTGCCAGTAGTATCTCCGCAGATAACTATGGCTACACCTTC CASSISADNYGYTF
. 17 TRBJ1-1 TRBV5-1 . TGCGCCAGCAGCACCGGTCAAACTAGAGGGGGAGTGTCTGAAGCTTTCTTT CASSTGQTRGGVSEAFF
TRBD1 14 TRBJ2-1 TRBV9 . TGTGCCAGCAGCCAGGGGGCGCGGATTAATGAGCAGTTCTTC CASSQGARINEQFF
. 16 TRBJ1-6 TRBV5-6 . TGTGCCAGCAGCTGGGGGACACGTCGCTGGAATTCACCCCTCCACTTT CASSWGTRRWNSPLHF
TRBD1 17 TRBJ2-1 TRBV5-4 . TGTGCCAGCAGCTTTCAATCCAGGGGGCGCGGCTACAATGAGCAGTTCTTC CASSFQSRGRGYNEQFF
. 13 TRBJ1-2 TRBV19 . TGTGCCAGTAGTTCACAGGGAAGCTATGGCTACACCTTC CASSSQGSYGYTF
TRBD1 16 TRBJ1-6 TRBV19 few TGTGCCAGTAGGAGGGGGCAACCCTCCTATAATTCACCCCTCCACTTT CASRRGQPSYNSPLHF
TRBD1 15 TRBJ1-3 TRBV11-2 . TGTGCCAGCAGCTTAGGTACAGGGGATGGAAACACCATATATTTT CASSLGTGDGNTIYF
. 15 TRBJ2-6 TRBV5-1 . TGCGCCAGCAGCCCCCAGGTCTCTGGGGCCAACGGCCTGACTTTC CASSPQVSGANGLTF